Following are 12 T cell receptor beta chains from one sample sequenced in a study of tumor and adjacent non-tumor tissue in lung cancer. No cell sorting was done before RNA was extracted from the tissue. This non-tumor lung sample came from over 3 cm beyond the tumor edge. Three rounds of nested PCR, following a modified ARM-PCR protocol, produced the TCRbeta library. TCRdb analysed the multiplex PCR reads with MiXCR anew, one entry per CDR3 protein. The table lists tens of thousands of distinct CDR3 sequences, about two thirds of them singletons, with roughly 26% in the top ten. The sequenced sample was distant non-tumor lung tissue. Receptor source: a woman in her forties or fifties with non-small cell lung cancer.

Remarks on this clonotype: Relative to the germline gene, one junction end is altered; a read error may explain this. The J gene is TRBJ2-3, the V gene TRBV4-1; D unclear. Germline CDR1 is MGHRA and CDR2 is YSYEKL. This CDR3 comprises 15 residues. CDR3 DNA: TGCACCAGCAGCCAGTCGGAACGGCCCGCGAATACGCAGTATTTT. This encodes CTSSQSERPANTQYF.

About this clonotype itself: Sequence at one end of the junction differs from germline and may be a read error. The V gene is TRBV11-2, the J gene TRBJ2-3; D assignment may be TRBD1 or TRBD2 (5 bases each). From germline, CDR1 is SGHAT and CDR2 FQNNGV. The CDR3 covers 17 residues. The CDR3 protein is CASSLDKGLASTDTHYF. The CDR3 DNA sequence: TGTGCCAGCAGTTTAGATAAGGGGCTAGCCTCCACAGATACGCATTATTTT.

In its sample, this clonotype was seen once. The chain has TRBV20-1 and TRBJ2-1; tentative D call: TRBD2 (6 bases). Per germline, CDR1 DFQATT and CDR2 SNEGSKA (reference sequence). The CDR3 extends over 15 amino acids. DNA of the CDR3: TGCAATGCGCTTGGGAGTAGCGGACTCACGAATGAGCAGTTCTTC. Residues: CNALGSSGLTNEQFF.

This clonotype has at least ten counts. The chain carries TRBV28 and TRBJ1-5, with TRBD1 as a possible D gene (6 bases). Germline V gene data show CDR1 as MDHEN and CDR2 as SYDVKM. The CDR3 is 13 amino acids. V lost 3 bases, J lost 5 bases, and 8 bases lay in between. The CDR3 loop is CASSFNRDQPQHF. CDR3 coding DNA: TGTGCCAGCAGTTTTAACAGGGATCAGCCCCAGCATTTT. The full variable domain, completed using reference TRBV28 and TRBJ1-5, is DVKVTQSSRYLVKRTGEKVFLECVQDMDHENMFWYRQDPGLGLRLIYFSYDVKMKEKGDIPEGYSVSREKKERFSLILESASTNQTSMYLCASSFNRDQPQHFGDGTRLSIL.

The sample holds many counts of this clonotype. The chain has TRBV20-1 and TRBJ2-2, with a tentative D call TRBD1 (5 bases). Trimming cost V 8 bases and J 1 base, with 8 bases left between them. Germline loops: CDR1 DFQATT, CDR2 SNEGSKA (reference sequence). There are 12 residues in the CDR3. Here the CDR3 reads CSTTGNTGELFF. Here the CDR3 DNA reads TGCAGTACCACAGGGAACACCGGGGAGCTGTTTTTT.

Details on this clonotype: A read error may be the cause here, since a much bigger clone is one base away. This rearrangement joins TRBV20-1 to TRBJ1-6; no firm D call. The CDR3 is made up of 12 amino acids. Trimming took 3 bases from V and 7 from J, leaving 7 bases between them. Looked up from germline, CDR1 is DFQATT and CDR2 is SNEGSKA (reference sequence). Here the CDR3 reads CSARVSNSPLHF. DNA for the CDR3: TGCAGTGCTAGGGTGTCGAATTCACCCCTCCACTTT.

V is TRBV20-1 and J is TRBJ2-7; 7 bases agree with TRBD2. The ends lost 6 bases at V and 12 bases at J; junction bases unmatched: 20. The CDR3 spans 14 residues. CDR1 and CDR2 (germline): DFQATT, SNEGSKA (reference sequence). This CDR3 reads CSAKRGEGIDEWYF. For the CDR3, the DNA is TGCAGTGCAAAGAGAGGGGAGGGAATCGACGAGTGGTACTTC.

A word on this clonotype: No conserved phenylalanine or tryptophan ends this CDR3, so it is likely a read error. V gene TRBV4-2 combines with J gene TRBJ2-3; 9 positions agree with TRBD2. V lost 0 bases to trimming and J lost 4 bases; unmatched junction nucleotides: 17. Germline CDR1 LGHNA, CDR2 YNFKEQ. The CDR3 covers 20 residues. CDR3 sequence reads: CASSQDVIIGGRADADTQYV. CDR3 nucleotides: TGTGCCAGCAGCCAAGATGTGATCATTGGCGGGAGGGCCGACGCAGATACGCAGTATGTT.

The chain couples TRBV20-1 to TRBJ2-3, with D perhaps matching TRBD1 (5 bases). The better agreement between TRBJ1-5 and the DNA end casts doubt on the J call. The CDR3 is made up of 17 amino acids. Germline CDR1 and CDR2: DFQATT and SNEGSKA (reference sequence). The CDR3 DNA reads TGCAGTGCAGCCGGGACTAGCGGGATTAGAAGCTCAGATACGCAGCATTTT. Amino acid sequence: CSAAGTSGIRSSDTQHF.

This clonotype was seen ten or more times. The chain combines TRBV29-1 with TRBJ2-1; 8 bases align to TRBD2. Losses at the gene ends were 6 bases for V and 0 bases for J; bases not matched to a gene: 7. Germline V gene data show CDR1 as SQVTM and CDR2 as ANQGSEA. This CDR3 spans 15 amino acids. CDR3 in DNA: TGCAGCGTAGGACCTAGCGGGTACTCCTACAATGAGCAGTTCTTC. As protein: CSVGPSGYSYNEQFF.

This clonotype came up a few times. A much larger clone lies a single base off, so this may be a read error. The chain combines TRBV5-8 with TRBJ2-1; D gene ambiguous. This CDR3 spans 15 amino acids. CDR1 is SGHTS, CDR2 YDEGEE, per germline. CDR3 coding DNA: TGTGCCAGCAGCAAAATGAGTCAGGCTTGGAATGAGCAGTCCTTC. Translation: CASSKMSQAWNEQSF.

With regard to this clonotype: At one end, the junction sequence differs from germline, possibly due to a read error. The V and J genes are TRBV6-2 or TRBV6-3 and TRBJ2-1; weak D call: TRBD2 (7 bases). Germline values: CDR1 MNHEY, CDR2 SVGEGT. The CDR3 sequence is 15 residues long. The CDR3 DNA sequence: TGTGCTAGCAGTATTTCGGGGGGCTTCTACAATGAGCAGTTGTTC. This translates into CASSISGGFYNEQLF.